These 12 T cell receptor beta chains share one sample of origin, sequenced in a study of cytomegalovirus exposure and HLA in healthy donors (dated 2017 in TCRdb). The library was prepared using the immunoSEQ multiplex PCR assay. For the multiplex PCR, a mixture combining 60 forward primers for TCR Vbeta segments and 13 reverse primers for TCR Jbeta segments was used. What TCRdb holds here is the immuneACCESS table cut down to in-frame rearrangements. Part of the clones is not present; checked against another copy, under half of the missing clones reflect an unresolved V gene, and the others are unexplained. The sample profile shows roughly 130,000 clones; around 70% of them were found once. The top ten hold roughly 1.6% of the sample. Sequences were obtained from PBMCs. The source of these receptors is a man aged 25-40 years in good health and CMV-seropositive.

The J gene is TRBJ2-3, the V gene TRBV29-1; possibly TRBD2 for D (6 bases). Germline values: CDR1 SQVTM, CDR2 ANQGSEA. V lost 3 bases, J lost 4 bases, and 11 bases lay in between. This CDR3 is built from 13 residues. Here the CDR3 reads CSVETSQADTQYF. Here the CDR3 DNA reads TGCAGCGTTGAGACTAGTCAGGCAGATACGCAGTATTTT.

There are a few counts of this clone. This chain connects TRBV5-1 to TRBJ2-7; 10 nucleotides line up with TRBD2. The CDR3 contains 16 residues. CDR1 and CDR2 from the germline V gene are SGHRS and YFSETQ. V was pared by 2 bases and J by 1 base, with 6 bases of the junction left unmatched. CDR3 sequence: CASSLPKAGGSYEQYF. The CDR3 DNA follows: TGCGCCAGCAGCTTACCCAAAGCGGGAGGGTCCTACGAGCAGTACTTC.

There are a few counts of this clone. The chain employs TRBV7-2 and TRBJ2-7; 8 bases are a match to TRBD1. After removal of 5 bases from V and 3 bases from J, the junction contained 9 bases not matched to a gene. This CDR3 has 15 amino acids. The germline CDR1 and CDR2 sequences are SGHTA and FQGNSA. CDR3 in amino acids: CASSPGQGMFYEQYF. The DNA for the CDR3 is TGTGCCAGCAGCCCAGGACAGGGTATGTTCTACGAGCAGTACTTC. The whole variable domain, filled in from reference TRBV7-2 and TRBJ2-7, reads GAGVSQSPSNKVTEKGKDVELRCDPISGHTALYWYRQSLGQGLEFLIYFQGNSAPDKSGLPSDRFSAERTGGSVSTLTIQRTQQEDSAVYLCASSPGQGMFYEQYFGPGTRLTVT.

The chain uses TRBV7-6 and TRBJ2-1, with 7 bases identical to TRBD2. The V gene's germline CDR1 is SGHVS and CDR2 FNYEAQ. CDR3 length: 17 residues. Trimming removed 5 bases from V and 7 bases from J; junction bases left unmatched: 17. CDR3 region: CASSHLPLAGVLNEQFF. The CDR3 DNA sequence: TGTGCCAGCAGCCACCTACCCTTGGCGGGAGTCCTGAATGAGCAGTTCTTC.

V and J are TRBV18 and TRBJ2-5; maybe TRBD2 (6 bases). This CDR3 region has 16 residues. Per germline, CDR1 KGHSH and CDR2 LQKENI. Deletions cut 0 bases from V and 4 bases from J, with 15 bases between. In DNA, the CDR3 is TGTGCCAGCTCACCACCATCCAGGACGGAGGGAGAGACCCAGTACTTC. Its translation: CASSPPSRTEGETQYF. The variable domain in full, with the rest retrieved from reference TRBV18 and TRBJ2-5, is NAGVMQNPRHLVRRRGQEARLRCSPMKGHSHVYWYRQLPEEGLKFMVYLQKENIIDESGMPKERFSAEFPKEGPSILRIQQVVRGDSAAYFCASSPPSRTEGETQYFGPGTRLLVL.

The J gene is TRBJ1-4, the V gene TRBV27; 8 bases agree with TRBD1. This CDR3 region has 14 residues. V was pared by 5 bases and J by 8 bases, with 7 bases of the junction left unmatched. Germline V CDR1 and CDR2: MNHEY, SMNVEV (reference sequence). In DNA form, the CDR3 reads TGTGCCAGCAGTGCCCAGGGGGCAAGAGAAAAACTGTTTTTT. It specifies CASSAQGAREKLFF.

This chain links TRBV7-8 with TRBJ2-5, with D tentatively TRBD1 (5 bases). Germline V gene lookup returns CDR1 SGHVS and CDR2 FQNEAQ. The CDR3 consists of 14 residues. Trimming took off 0 bases at V and 4 bases at J, with 9 bases between the two ends. The CDR3 coding sequence is TGTGCCAGCAGCTTAGCGGCAGGGCGAGAGACCCAGTACTTC. Its translation: CASSLAAGRETQYF.

This clone was seen just once. The rearrangement uses TRBV19 and TRBJ2-7, with 8 bases identical to TRBD1. Germline CDR1 and CDR2: LNHDA and SQIVND (reference sequence). With 5 bases clipped from V and 6 bases from J, the junction kept 6 bases outside the gene matches. This CDR3 region has 13 residues. The CDR3 here is CASSSRQGIEQYF. The CDR3 DNA sequence: TGTGCCAGTAGTTCCCGACAGGGGATCGAGCAGTACTTC.

The chain employs TRBV12-2 and TRBJ2-1; the D call of TRBD2 is as the table states it, not checked on the DNA. TRBV12-2 counts as a pseudogene. The length of the CDR3 is 17 residues. CDR3 nucleotides: TGTGCAAGTCGACGAAATCGGGAGTTCGCTTCCTACAATGAGCAGTTCTTC. The encoded protein is CASRRNREFASYNEQFF.

The rearrangement joins TRBV7-9 to TRBJ2-1; D is perhaps TRBD1 (5 bases). The germline V and J ends were trimmed by 1 base and 8 bases, with 12 bases remaining between them. Per the germline V gene, CDR1 is SEHNR and CDR2 is FQNEAQ (reference sequence). There are 14 residues in the CDR3. The CDR3 here is CASSLVAGYDEQFF. The CDR3 nucleotides read TGTGCCAGCAGCTTAGTGGCAGGGTACGATGAGCAGTTCTTC.

The chain employs TRBV4-2 and TRBJ2-7, with TRBD1 matching 10 bases. V was pared by 6 bases and J by 2 bases, with 10 bases of the junction left unmatched. Per germline, CDR1 LGHNA and CDR2 YNFKEQ. The CDR3 is made up of 16 amino acids. The CDR3 is CASRYTGQGGTYEQYF. As DNA, the CDR3 is TGTGCCAGCAGGTATACCGGACAGGGGGGGACCTACGAGCAGTACTTC.

This clone was detected a few times. V and J are TRBV18 and TRBJ2-5; tentatively, D is TRBD2 (5 bases). The J call may be mistaken, given a closer DNA end match to TRBJ2-7. CDR3 length equals 13 residues. The germline V gene has CDR1 KGHSH and CDR2 LQKENI. CDR3 sequence (DNA): TGTGCCAGCTCACCTCTCGCGGGCTACGAGCAGTACTTC. It is translated as CASSPLAGYEQYF.